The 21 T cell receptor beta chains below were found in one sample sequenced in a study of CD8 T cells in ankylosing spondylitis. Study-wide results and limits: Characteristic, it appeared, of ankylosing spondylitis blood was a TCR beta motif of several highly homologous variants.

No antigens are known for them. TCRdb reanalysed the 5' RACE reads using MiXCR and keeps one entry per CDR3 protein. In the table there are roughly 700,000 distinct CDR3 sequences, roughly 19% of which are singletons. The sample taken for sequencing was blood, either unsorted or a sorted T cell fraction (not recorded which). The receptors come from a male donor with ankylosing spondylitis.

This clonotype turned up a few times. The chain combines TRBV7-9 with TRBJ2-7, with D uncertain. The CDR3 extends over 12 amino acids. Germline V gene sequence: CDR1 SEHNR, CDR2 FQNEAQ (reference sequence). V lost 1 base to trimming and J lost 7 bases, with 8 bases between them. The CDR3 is CASSLVSVEQYF. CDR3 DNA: TGTGCCAGCAGCTTAGTTTCCGTGGAGCAGTACTTC. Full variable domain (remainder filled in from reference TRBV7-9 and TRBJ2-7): DTGVSQNPRHKITKRGQNVTFRCDPISEHNRLYWYRQTLGQGPEFLTYFQNEAQLEKSRLLSDRFSAERPKGSFSTLEIQRTEQGDSAMYLCASSLVSVEQYFGPGTRLTVT.

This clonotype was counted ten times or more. In DNA, the CDR3 is TGCGCCAGCAGCCAAGATCTAGGAGGGGAGCAGTACTTC. Its translation: CASSQDLGGEQYF. The chain joins TRBV4-3 to TRBJ2-7; perhaps TRBD2 as D (6 bases). V was clipped by 0 bases and J by 7 bases, with 10 bases between them. The germline gives CDR1 LGHNA, CDR2 YSLEER. This CDR3 has 13 amino acids.

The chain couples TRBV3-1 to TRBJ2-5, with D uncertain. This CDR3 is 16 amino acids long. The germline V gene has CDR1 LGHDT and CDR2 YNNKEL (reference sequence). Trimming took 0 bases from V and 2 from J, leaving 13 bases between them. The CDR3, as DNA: TGTGCCAGCAGCCAAGAGGTTAGGCCTGGTCAAGAGACCCAGTACTTC. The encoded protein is CASSQEVRPGQETQYF.

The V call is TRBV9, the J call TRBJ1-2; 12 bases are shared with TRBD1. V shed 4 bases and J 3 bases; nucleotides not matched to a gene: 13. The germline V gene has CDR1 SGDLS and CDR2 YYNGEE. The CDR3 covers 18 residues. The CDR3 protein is CASSIPKGQGADDYGYTF. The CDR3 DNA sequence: TGTGCCAGCAGCATACCCAAGGGACAGGGGGCTGATGACTATGGCTACACCTTC.

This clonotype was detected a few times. CDR3 region: CAISPSRRTNTEAFF. For the CDR3, the DNA is TGTGCCATCAGTCCGTCGCGACGGACGAACACTGAAGCTTTCTTT. The V gene is TRBV10-3, the J gene TRBJ1-1; no firm D call. This CDR3 has 15 residues. CDR1 and CDR2 from the germline V gene are ENHRY and SYGVKD. Trimming stripped 5 bases from V and 1 base from J, with 14 bases between.

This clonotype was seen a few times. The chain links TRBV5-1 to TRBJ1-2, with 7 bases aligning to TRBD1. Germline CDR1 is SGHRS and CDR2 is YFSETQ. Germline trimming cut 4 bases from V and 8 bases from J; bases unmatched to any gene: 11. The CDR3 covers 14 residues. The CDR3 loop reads CASSIDRVEVGYTF. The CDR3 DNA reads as TGCGCCAGCAGCATAGACAGGGTGGAGGTCGGCTACACCTTC.

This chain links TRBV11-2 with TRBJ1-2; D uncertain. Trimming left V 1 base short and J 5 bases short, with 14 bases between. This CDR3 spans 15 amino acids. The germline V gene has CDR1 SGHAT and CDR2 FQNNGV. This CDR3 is CASSLVPAAGYGYTF. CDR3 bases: TGTGCCAGCAGCTTAGTCCCGGCGGCGGGGTATGGCTACACCTTC.

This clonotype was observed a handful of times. The CDR3 spells CASSNWGQETQYF. The CDR3 region has the DNA TGTGCCAGCTCAAATTGGGGTCAAGAGACCCAGTACTTC. The chain employs TRBV11-2 and TRBJ2-5; D is ambiguous. CDR3 size: 13 residues. Trimming took 8 bases from V and 2 from J, leaving 12 bases between them. Germline V CDR1 and CDR2: SGHAT, FQNNGV.

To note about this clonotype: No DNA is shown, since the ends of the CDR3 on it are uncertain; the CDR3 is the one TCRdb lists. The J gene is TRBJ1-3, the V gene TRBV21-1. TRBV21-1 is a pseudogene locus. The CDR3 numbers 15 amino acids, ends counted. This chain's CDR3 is CASSKEFAVGNTIYF.

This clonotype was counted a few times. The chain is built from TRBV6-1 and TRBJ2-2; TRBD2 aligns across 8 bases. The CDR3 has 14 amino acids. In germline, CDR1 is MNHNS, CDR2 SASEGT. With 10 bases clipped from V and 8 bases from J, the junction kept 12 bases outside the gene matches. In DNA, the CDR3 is TGTGCCACACTCAGGGTAGCGGGGAGTGGGGAGCTGTTTTTT. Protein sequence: CATLRVAGSGELFF.

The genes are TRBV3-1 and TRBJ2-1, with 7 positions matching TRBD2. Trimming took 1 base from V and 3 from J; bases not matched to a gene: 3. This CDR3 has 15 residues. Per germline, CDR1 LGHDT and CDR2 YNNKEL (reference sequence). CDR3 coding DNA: TGTGCCAGCAGCCAAGTTCCTAGCGGCTACAATGAGCAGTTCTTC. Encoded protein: CASSQVPSGYNEQFF.

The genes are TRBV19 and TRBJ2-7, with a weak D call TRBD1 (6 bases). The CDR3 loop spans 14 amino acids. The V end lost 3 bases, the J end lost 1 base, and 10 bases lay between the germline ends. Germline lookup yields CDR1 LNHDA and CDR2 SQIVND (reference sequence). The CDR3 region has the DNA TGTGCCAGTAGTATTTTTGGGACATCCTACGAGCAGTACTTC. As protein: CASSIFGTSYEQYF. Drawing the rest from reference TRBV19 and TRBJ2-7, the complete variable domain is DGGITQSPKYLFRKEGQNVTLSCEQNLNHDAMYWYRQDPGQGLRLIYYSQIVNDFQKGDIAEGYSVSREKKESFPLTVTSAQKNPTAFYLCASSIFGTSYEQYFGPGTRLTVT.

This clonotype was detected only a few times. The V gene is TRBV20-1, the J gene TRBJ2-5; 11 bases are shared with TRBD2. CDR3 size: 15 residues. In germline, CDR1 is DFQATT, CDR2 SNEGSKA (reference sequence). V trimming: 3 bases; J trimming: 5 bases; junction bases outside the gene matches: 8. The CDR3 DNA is TGCAGTGCTAGCGATAGCGGGAGGGCCGGGGAGACCCAGTACTTC. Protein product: CSASDSGRAGETQYF.

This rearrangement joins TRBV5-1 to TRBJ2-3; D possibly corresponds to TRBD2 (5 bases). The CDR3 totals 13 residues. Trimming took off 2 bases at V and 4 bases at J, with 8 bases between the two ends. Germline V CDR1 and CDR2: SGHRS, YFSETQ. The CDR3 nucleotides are TGCGCCAGCAGCTTTAGGACTTCAGATACGCAGTATTTT. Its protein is CASSFRTSDTQYF.

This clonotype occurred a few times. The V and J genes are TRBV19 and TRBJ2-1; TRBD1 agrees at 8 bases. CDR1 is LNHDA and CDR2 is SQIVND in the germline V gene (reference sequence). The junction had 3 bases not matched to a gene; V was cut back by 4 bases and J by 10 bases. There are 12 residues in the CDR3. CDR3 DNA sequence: TGTGCCAGTAGTACTCGACAGGGGGAGCAGTTCTTC. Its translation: CASSTRQGEQFF.

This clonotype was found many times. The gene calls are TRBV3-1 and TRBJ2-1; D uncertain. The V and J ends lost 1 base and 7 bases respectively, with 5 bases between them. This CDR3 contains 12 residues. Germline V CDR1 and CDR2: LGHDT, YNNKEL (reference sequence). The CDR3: CASSQVYNEQFF. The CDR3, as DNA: TGTGCCAGCAGCCAAGTATATAATGAGCAGTTCTTC.

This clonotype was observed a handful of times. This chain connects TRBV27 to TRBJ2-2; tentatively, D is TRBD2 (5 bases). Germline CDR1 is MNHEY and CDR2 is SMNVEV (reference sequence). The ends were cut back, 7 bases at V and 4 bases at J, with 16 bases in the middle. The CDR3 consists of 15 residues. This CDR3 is CASIPKRGSTGELFF. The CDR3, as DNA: TGTGCCAGCATCCCCAAACGGGGATCCACCGGGGAGCTGTTTTTT.

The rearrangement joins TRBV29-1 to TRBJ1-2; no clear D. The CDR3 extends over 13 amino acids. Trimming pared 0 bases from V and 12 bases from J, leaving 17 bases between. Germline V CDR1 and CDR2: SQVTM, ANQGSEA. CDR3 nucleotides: TGCAGCGTTGAAGATGGAAAAGGGTTGATAAACACCTTC. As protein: CSVEDGKGLINTF.

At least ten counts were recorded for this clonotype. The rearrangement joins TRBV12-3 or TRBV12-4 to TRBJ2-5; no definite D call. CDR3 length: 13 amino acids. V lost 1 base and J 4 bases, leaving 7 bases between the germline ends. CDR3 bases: TGTGCCAGCAGTTTAGGGTGGCGAGAGACCCAGTACTTC. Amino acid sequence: CASSLGWRETQYF.

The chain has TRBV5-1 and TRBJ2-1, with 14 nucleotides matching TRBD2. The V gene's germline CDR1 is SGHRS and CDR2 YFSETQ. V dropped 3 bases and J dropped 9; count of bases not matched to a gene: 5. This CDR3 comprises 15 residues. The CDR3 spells CASSSGLAGAGEQFF. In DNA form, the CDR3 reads TGCGCCAGCAGCTCGGGACTAGCGGGAGCGGGTGAGCAGTTCTTC.

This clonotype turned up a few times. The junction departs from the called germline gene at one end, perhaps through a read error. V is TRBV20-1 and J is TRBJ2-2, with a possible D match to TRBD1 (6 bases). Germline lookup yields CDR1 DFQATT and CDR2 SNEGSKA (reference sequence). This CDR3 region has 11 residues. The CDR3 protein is CSARGFQGPIF. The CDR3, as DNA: TGCAGTGCTAGAGGGTTTCAGGGGCCCATTTTT.